The present T cell receptor beta chain was sequenced within a study of blood T cell repertoires in COVID-19. Germline assignment: CDR1 MNHNS and CDR2 SASEGT. CDR3 size: 14 residues. V lost 2 bases and J 2 bases, leaving 10 bases between the germline ends. Libraries were prepared by immunoSEQ multiplex PCR; TCRdb keeps only in-frame clonotypes and omits some of them. The sample comprises around 100,000 clones, around nine tenths of which are singletons, and roughly 15% rests with the top ten. This receptor was taken from a woman over 75 in a cohort sampled during active COVID-19. Sequences were obtained from peripheral blood. The chain links TRBV6-1 to TRBJ2-7, with D perhaps TRBD2 (7 bases). CDR3 sequence reads: CASSELGGPYEQYF. DNA for the CDR3: TGTGCCAGCAGTGAACTGGGGGGGCCCTACGAGCAGTACTTC.